The clone carrying this T cell receptor (beta chain) was seen only once. What it binds is not known. The method was immunoSEQ multiplex PCR; TCRdb's version includes in-frame clones alone and lacks a portion of them. The table records approximately 31,000 clones, around 94% of them present only once. Germline V gene data show CDR1 as SQVTM and CDR2 as ANQGSEA. This CDR3 has 14 amino acids. The ends lost 3 bases at V and 1 base at J; junction bases unmatched: 3. As to time point: newly diagnosed, previously untreated cHL patient sample. Comparators were PBMCs taken from newly diagnosed, untreated classical Hodgkin lymphoma. The sample is drawn from a study of PD-1 blockade in classical Hodgkin lymphoma. Study results and caveats: Relative to healthy donors, newly diagnosed patients reportedly had lower baseline TCR diversity, which was reported as lower still in relapsed/refractory patients.

The chain uses TRBV29-1 and TRBJ1-1; 9 bases are a match to TRBD1. The sample taken for sequencing was peripheral blood mononuclear cells (PBMCs). The TCR was taken from a human donor with classical Hodgkin lymphoma. The CDR3 sequence is CSVEGTGPNTEAFF. The CDR3 DNA reads as TGCAGCGTTGAGGGGACAGGGCCGAACACTGAAGCTTTCTTT.